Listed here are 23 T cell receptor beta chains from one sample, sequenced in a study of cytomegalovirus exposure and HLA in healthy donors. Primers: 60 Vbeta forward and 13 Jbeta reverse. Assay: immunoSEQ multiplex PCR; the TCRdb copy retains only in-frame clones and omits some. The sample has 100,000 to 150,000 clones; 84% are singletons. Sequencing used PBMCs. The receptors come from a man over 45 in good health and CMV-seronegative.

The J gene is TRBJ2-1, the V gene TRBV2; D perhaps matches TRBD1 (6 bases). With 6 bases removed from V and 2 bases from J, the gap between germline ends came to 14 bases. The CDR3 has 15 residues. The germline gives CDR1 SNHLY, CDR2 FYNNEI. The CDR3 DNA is TGTGCCAGCAGCGTACAGGGTCGGGCCTACAATGAGCAGTTCTTC. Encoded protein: CASSVQGRAYNEQFF.

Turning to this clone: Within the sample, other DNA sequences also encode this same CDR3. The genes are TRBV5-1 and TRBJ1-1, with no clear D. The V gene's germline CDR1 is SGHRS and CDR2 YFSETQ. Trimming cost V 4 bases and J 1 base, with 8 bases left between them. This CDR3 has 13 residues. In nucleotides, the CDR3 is TGCGCCAGCAGCCCACTTGGGAACACTGAAGCTTTCTTT. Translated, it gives CASSPLGNTEAFF. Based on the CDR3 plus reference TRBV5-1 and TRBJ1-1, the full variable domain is KAGVTQTPRYLIKTRGQQVTLSCSPISGHRSVSWYQQTPGQGLQFLFEYFSETQRNKGNFPGRFSGRQFSNSRSEMNVSTLELGDSALYLCASSPLGNTEAFFGQGTRLTVV.

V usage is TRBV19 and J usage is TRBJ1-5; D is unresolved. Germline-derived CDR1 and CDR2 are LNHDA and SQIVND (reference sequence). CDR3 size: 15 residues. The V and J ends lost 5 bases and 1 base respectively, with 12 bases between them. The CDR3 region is CASSSGGRSNQPQHF. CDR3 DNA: TGTGCCAGTAGTTCGGGAGGCAGGAGCAATCAGCCCCAGCATTTT.

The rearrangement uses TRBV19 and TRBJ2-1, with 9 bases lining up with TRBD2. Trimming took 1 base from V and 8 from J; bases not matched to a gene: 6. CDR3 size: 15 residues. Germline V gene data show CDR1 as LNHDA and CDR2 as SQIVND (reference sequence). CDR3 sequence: CASSIVRAGGDEQFF. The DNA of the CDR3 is TGTGCCAGTAGTATAGTAAGAGCGGGGGGTGATGAGCAGTTCTTC.

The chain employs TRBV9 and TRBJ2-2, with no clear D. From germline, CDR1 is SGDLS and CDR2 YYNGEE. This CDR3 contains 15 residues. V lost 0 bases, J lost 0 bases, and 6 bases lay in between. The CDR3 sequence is CASSVERTNTGELFF. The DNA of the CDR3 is TGTGCCAGCAGCGTAGAGCGAACGAACACCGGGGAGCTGTTTTTT.

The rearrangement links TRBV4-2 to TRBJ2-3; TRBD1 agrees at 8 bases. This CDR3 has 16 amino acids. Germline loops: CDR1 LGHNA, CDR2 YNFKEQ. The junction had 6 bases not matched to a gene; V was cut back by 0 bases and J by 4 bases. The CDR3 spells CASSQDQQGGADTQYF. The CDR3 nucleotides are TGTGCCAGCAGCCAAGATCAACAGGGGGGCGCAGATACGCAGTATTTT.

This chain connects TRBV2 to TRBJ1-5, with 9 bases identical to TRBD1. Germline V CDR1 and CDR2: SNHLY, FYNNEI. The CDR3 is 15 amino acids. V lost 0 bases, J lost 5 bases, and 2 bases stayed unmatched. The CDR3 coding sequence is TGTGCCAGCAGTGAAGCGGGACAGGGCGATCAGCCCCAGCATTTT. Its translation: CASSEAGQGDQPQHF.

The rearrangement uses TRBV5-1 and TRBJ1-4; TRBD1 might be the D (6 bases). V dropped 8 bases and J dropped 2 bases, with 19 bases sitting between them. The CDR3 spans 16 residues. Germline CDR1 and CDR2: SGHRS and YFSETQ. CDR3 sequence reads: CASKQGWYSTNEKLFF. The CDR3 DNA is TGCGCCAGTAAACAGGGATGGTATTCTACTAATGAAAAACTGTTTTTT.

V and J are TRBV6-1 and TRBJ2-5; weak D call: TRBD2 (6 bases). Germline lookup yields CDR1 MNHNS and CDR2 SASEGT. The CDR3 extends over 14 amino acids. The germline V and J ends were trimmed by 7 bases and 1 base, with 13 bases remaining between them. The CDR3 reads CASKVGGPQETQYF. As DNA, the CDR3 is TGTGCCAGCAAGGTGGGGGGACCCCAAGAGACCCAGTACTTC.

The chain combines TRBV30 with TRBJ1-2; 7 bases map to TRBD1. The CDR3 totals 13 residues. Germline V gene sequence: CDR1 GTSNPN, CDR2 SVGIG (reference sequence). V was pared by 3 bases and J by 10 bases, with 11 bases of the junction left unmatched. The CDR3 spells CAWRDLGQRIYTF. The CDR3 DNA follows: TGTGCCTGGAGGGACCTGGGACAGAGAATCTACACCTTC.

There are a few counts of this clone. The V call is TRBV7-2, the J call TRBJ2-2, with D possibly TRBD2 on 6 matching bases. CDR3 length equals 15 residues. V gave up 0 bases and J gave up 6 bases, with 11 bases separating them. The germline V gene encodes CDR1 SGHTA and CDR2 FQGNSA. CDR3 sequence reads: CASSLAWTTAGELFF. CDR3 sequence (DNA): TGTGCCAGCAGCTTAGCGTGGACTACCGCCGGGGAGCTGTTTTTT.

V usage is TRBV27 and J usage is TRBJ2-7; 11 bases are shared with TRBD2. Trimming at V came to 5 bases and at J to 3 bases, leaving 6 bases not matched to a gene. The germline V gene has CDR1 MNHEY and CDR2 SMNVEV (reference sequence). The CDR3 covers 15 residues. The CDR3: CASSPIAGGLYEQYF. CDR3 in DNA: TGTGCCAGCAGTCCCATAGCGGGGGGGCTCTACGAGCAGTACTTC.

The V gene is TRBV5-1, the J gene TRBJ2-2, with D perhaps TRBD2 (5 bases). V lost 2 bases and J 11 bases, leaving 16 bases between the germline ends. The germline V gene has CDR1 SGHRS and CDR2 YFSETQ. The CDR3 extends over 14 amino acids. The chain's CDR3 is CASSFRPGGGELFF. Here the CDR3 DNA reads TGCGCCAGCAGCTTTCGGCCCGGAGGAGGAGAGCTGTTTTTT.

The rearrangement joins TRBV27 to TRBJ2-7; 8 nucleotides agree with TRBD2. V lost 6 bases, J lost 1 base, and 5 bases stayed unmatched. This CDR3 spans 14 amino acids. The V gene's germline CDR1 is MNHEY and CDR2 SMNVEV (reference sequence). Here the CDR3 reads CASRDGGGSYEQYF. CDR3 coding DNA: TGTGCCAGCAGGGACGGCGGGGGGTCCTACGAGCAGTACTTC.

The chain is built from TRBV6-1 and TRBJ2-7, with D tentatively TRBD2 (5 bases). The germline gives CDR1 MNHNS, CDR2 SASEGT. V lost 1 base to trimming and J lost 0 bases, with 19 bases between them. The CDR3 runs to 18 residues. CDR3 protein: CASSEGPGWERSSYEQYF. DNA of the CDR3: TGTGCCAGCAGTGAAGGTCCGGGGTGGGAAAGAAGCTCCTACGAGCAGTACTTC.

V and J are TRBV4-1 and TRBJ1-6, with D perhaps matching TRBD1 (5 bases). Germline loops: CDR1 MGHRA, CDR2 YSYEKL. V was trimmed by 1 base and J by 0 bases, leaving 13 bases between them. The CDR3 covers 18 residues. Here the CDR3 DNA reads TGCGCCAGCAGCCAAGCCTCGCAGGGATTCTCCTATAATTCACCCCTCCACTTT. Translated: CASSQASQGFSYNSPLHF.

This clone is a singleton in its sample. This CDR3 is CASSHGDRVGTEAFF. CDR3 DNA: TGTGCCAGCAGCCATGGGGACAGGGTGGGCACTGAAGCTTTCTTT. The gene calls are TRBV14 and TRBJ1-1; TRBD1 aligns across 9 bases. The CDR3 is made up of 15 amino acids. Germline V gene lookup returns CDR1 SGHDN and CDR2 FVKESK. With 3 bases clipped from V and 4 bases from J, the junction kept 6 bases outside the gene matches.

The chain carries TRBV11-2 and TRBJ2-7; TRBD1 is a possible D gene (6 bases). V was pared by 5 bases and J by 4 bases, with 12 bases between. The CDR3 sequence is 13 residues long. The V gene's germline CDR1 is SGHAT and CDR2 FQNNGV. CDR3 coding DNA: TGTGCCAGCAGCCCCGGGGACAAGTACGAGCAGTACTTC. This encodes CASSPGDKYEQYF.

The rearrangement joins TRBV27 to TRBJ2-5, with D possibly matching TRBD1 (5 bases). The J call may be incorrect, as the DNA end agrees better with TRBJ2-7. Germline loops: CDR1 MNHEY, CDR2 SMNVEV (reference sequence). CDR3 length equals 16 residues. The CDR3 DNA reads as TGTGCCAGCAGTTTATACAGGCTCAGAAGACCATACGAGCAGTACTTC. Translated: CASSLYRLRRPYEQYF.

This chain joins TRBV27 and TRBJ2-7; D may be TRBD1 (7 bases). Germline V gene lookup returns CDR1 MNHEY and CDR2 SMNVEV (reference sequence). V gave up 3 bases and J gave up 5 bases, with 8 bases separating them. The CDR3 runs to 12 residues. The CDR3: CASSFRGDEQYF. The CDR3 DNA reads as TGTGCCAGCAGTTTCAGGGGGGACGAGCAGTACTTC.

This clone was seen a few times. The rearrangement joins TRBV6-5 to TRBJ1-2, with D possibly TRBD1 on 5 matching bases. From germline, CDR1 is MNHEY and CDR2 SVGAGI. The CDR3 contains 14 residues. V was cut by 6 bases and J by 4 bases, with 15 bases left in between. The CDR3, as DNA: TGTGCCAGCAGCGACCCGGGACTGAGCTATGGCTACACCTTC. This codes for CASSDPGLSYGYTF.

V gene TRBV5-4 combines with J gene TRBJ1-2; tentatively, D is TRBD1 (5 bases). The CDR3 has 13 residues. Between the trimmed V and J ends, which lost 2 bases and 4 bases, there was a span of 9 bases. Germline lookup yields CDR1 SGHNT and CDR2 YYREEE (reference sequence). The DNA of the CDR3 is TGTGCCAGCAGCTTCACAGGTAGCTATGGCTACACCTTC. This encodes CASSFTGSYGYTF.

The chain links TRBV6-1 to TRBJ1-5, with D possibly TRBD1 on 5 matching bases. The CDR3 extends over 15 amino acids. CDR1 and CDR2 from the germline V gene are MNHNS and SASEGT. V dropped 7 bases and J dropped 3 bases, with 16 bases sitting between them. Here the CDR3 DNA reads TGTGCCAGCATGGGGGGGGAAAGAGTCAATCAGCCCCAGCATTTT. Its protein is CASMGGERVNQPQHF.